A selection of T cell receptor beta chains follows, all from one sample in a study of T cell responses to AZD1222 COVID-19 vaccine. The protocol was immunoSEQ multiplex PCR, while the TCRdb copy is restricted to in-frame clones and leaves out a portion. The sample yields about 76,000 clones, around 89% seen once. The sequences come from peripheral blood, collected on day 0 of MenACWY control vaccination. The receptor source for this set is an adult in good health. The CDR3 runs from the conserved cysteine through the conserved F or W. Fields, in order: clone size, V gene, D gene, J gene, CDR3 DNA, CDR3 protein. A D gene is named only where the DNA matches it firmly. Expanded clones get a size class; other rows say once, few or many, or leave the size out.

>-|TRBV18|TRBD1|TRBJ2-2
TGTGCCAGCTCACCTTGGACAGGGTCGGACACCGGGGAGCTGTTTTTT
CASSPWTGSDTGELFF
>-|TRBV14|-|TRBJ1-2
TGTGCCAGCAGCCAAATGGGATCCTATGGCTACACCTTC
CASSQMGSYGYTF
>-|TRBV2|-|TRBJ1-2
TGCCTCACGTGGGGAAACTATGGCTACACCTTC
CLTWGNYGYTF
>-|TRBV15|-|TRBJ2-3
TGTGCCACCAGCAGGGACTACCACACAGATACGCAGTATTTT
CATSRDYHTDTQYF
>few|TRBV28|-|TRBJ2-7
TGTGCCAGCAGTTTTGGGGCCCGCGGCTACGAGCAGTACTTC
CASSFGARGYEQYF
>-|TRBV29-1|TRBD1|TRBJ1-1
TGCAGCGTGGACAGGGAAGCTTTCTTT
CSVDREAFF
>once|TRBV9|TRBD2|TRBJ2-1
TGTGCCAGCAGCGAGGGAGAGCGGGACCTCCAGCATGAGCAGTTCTTC
CASSEGERDLQHEQFF
>-|TRBV30|-|TRBJ2-7
TGTGCCTGGAGTAAGGTCGGCTACGAGCAGTACTTC
CAWSKVGYEQYF
>-|TRBV28|TRBD1|TRBJ1-4
TGTGCCAGCAGTAGAACCGGGACAGGCGGTGAAAAACTGTTTTTT
CASSRTGTGGEKLFF
>-|TRBV7-8|-|TRBJ1-5
TGTGCCAGCAGCTTAATAGGGCTAAATCAGCCCCAGCATTTT
CASSLIGLNQPQHF
>-|TRBV27|-|TRBJ1-6
TGTGCCAGCAGTGTTTTGGGGACGGTAAATTCACCCCTCCACTTT
CASSVLGTVNSPLHF
>-|TRBV6-2/TRBV6-3|-|TRBJ2-2
TGTGCCAGCAGTTACGAAGTCCCCGGGGAGCTGTTTTTT
CASSYEVPGELFF
>-|TRBV5-5|-|TRBJ1-2
TGTGCCAGCAGTCTGGAGGGATCGGGGTTGGTCTACACCTTC
CASSLEGSGLVYTF
>-|TRBV7-8|-|TRBJ2-5
TGTGCCAGCAGCTTTTTCCACCAAGAGACCCAGTACTTC
CASSFFHQETQYF
>-|TRBV3-1/TRBV3-2|TRBD2|TRBJ2-3
TGTGCCAGCAGCCCCGGACTAGCGGGAGGGTATGATACGCAGTATTTT
CASSPGLAGGYDTQYF
>-|TRBV29-1|-|TRBJ1-2
TGCAGCGTCGCTTTGAGGGCTGGCTATGGCTACACCTTC
CSVALRAGYGYTF
>-|TRBV15|-|TRBJ2-6
TGTGCCACCAGCAGAAGCCAGGGCTCTGGGGCCAACGTCCTGACTTTC
CATSRSQGSGANVLTF
>-|TRBV27|-|TRBJ2-7
TGTGCCAGCAGTTCCTACCCGCGGCCCAGGGTCGAGCAGTACTTC
CASSSYPRPRVEQYF
>-|TRBV11-2|-|TRBJ1-6
TGTGCCAGCAGCCTGGACGGTAATTCACCCCTCCACTTT
CASSLDGNSPLHF
>-|TRBV12-3/TRBV12-4|TRBD1|TRBJ2-7
TGTGCCAGCAGGTCGACAGGGGGCTACGAGCAGTACTTC
CASRSTGGYEQYF
>once|TRBV4-2|TRBD2|TRBJ2-7
TGTGCCAGCAGCCCCAGCACGGGGGGCTACGAGCAGTACTTC
CASSPSTGGYEQYF
>-|TRBV7-9|-|TRBJ2-3
TGTGCCAGCGTGGGGGAAGGGACCGATACGCAGTATTTT
CASVGEGTDTQYF